This T cell receptor beta chain was captured by sequencing in a study of T cell responses to AZD1222 COVID-19 vaccine. At the level of the study: Pooled in the analysis were second doses at about 4 or about 12 weeks.

The sample holds one count of this clone. Its antigen is not identified. Only in-frame clones appear in the TCRdb table, and some are missing; sequencing was by immunoSEQ multiplex PCR. Found here are more than 150,000 clones, roughly 93% of them singletons; the top ten hold 0.99%. General study findings and limits: Reportedly, close to half of spike-specific TCRs are directed against unmutated variant regions. Samples come after the peak T cell response, not at day 14. Seropositive AZD1222 recipients at baseline numbered only six or seven.

The CDR3 spans 14 residues. J lost 6 bases, V lost 10 bases, and 9 bases had no gene match. Looked up from germline, CDR1 is ENHRY and CDR2 is SYGVKD. Source: peripheral blood, taken on day 0 of AZD1222 vaccination. The TCR comes from an adult in good health. The V call is TRBV10-3, the J call TRBJ2-1; TRBD2 agrees at 10 bases. CDR3 sequence (DNA): TGTGCCACCCGGGGGACTAGCGAGGGCAATGAGCAGTTCTTC. Translating it yields CATRGTSEGNEQFF.